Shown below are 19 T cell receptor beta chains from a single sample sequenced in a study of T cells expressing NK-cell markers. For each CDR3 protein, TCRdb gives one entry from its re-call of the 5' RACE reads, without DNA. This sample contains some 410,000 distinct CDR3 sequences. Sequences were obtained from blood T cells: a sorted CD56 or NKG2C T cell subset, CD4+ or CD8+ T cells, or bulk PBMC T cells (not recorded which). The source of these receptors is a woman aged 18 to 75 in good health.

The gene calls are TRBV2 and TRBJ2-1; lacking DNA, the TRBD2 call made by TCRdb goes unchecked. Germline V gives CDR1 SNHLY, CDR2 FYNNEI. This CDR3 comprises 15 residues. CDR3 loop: CASRPGLAYPDEQFF.

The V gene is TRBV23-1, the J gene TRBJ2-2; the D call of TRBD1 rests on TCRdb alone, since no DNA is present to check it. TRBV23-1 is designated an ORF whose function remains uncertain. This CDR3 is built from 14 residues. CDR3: CASSRQGAIGELFF.

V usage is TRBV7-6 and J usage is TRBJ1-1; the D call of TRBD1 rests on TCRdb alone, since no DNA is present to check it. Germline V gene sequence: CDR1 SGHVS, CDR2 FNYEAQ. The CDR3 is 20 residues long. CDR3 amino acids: CASSLDDVSLTVTMNTEAFF.

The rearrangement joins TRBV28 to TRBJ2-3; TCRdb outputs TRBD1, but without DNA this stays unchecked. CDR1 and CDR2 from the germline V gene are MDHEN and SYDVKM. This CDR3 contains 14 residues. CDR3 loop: CASRSQGGTDTQYF.

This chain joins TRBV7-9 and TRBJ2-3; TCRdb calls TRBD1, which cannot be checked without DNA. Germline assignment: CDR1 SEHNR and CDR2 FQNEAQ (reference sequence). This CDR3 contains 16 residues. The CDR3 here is CASSLFVNEPVDTQYF.

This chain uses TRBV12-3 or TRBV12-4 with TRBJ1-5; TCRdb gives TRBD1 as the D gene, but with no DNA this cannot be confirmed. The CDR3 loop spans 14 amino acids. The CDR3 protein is CASSFQGATQPQHF.

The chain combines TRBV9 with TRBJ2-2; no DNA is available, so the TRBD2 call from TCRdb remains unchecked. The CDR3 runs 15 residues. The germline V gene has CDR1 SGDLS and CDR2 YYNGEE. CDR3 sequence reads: CASSVRGLGAGELFF. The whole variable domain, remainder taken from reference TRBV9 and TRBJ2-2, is DSGVTQTPKHLITATGQRVTLRCSPRSGDLSVYWYQQSLDQGLQFLIQYYNGEERAKGNILERFSAQQFPDLHSELNLSSLELGDSALYFCASSVRGLGAGELFFGEGSRLTVL.

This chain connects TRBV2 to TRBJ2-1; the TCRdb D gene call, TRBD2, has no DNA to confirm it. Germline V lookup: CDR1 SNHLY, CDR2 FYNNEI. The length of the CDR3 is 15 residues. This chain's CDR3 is CASGPAGTHGNEQFF. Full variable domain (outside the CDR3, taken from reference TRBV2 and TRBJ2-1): EPEVTQTPSHQVTQMGQEVILRCVPISNHLYFYWYRQILGQKVEFLVSFYNNEISEKSEIFDDQFSVERPDGSNFTLKIRSTKLEDSAMYFCASGPAGTHGNEQFFGPGTRLTVL.

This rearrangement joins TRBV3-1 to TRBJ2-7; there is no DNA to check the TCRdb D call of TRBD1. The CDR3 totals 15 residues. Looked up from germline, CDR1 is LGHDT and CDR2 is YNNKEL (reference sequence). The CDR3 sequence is CASSQDYARAYEQYF.

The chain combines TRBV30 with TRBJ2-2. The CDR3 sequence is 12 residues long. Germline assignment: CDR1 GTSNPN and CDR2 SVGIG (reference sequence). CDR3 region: CAWRVSAGELFF.

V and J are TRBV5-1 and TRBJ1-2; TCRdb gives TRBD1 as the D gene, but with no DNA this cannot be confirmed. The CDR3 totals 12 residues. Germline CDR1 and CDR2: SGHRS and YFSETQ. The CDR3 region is CASSSTGGGYTF.

The CDR3 loop is CASSPERLAFLDTQYF. The chain uses TRBV27 and TRBJ2-3; the D gene TCRdb calls, TRBD2, cannot be checked with no DNA. CDR1 MNHEY and CDR2 SMNVEV come from the germline V gene (reference sequence). The CDR3 has 16 residues.

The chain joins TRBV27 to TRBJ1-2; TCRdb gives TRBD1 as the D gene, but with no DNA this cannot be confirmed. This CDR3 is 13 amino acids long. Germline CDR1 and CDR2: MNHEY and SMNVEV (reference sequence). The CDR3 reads CASSWARDYGYTF.

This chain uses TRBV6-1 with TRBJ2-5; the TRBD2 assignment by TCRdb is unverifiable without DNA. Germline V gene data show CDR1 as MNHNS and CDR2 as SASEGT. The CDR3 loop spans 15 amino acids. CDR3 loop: CASSSKGTSGQTQYF.

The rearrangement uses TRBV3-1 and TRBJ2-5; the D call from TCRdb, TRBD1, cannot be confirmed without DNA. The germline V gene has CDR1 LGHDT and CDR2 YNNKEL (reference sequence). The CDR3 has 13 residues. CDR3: CASSETGSGTQYF.

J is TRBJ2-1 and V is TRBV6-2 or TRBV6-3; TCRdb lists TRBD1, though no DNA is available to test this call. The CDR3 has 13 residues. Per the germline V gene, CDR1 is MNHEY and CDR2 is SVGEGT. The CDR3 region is CASKSSGGNEQFF.

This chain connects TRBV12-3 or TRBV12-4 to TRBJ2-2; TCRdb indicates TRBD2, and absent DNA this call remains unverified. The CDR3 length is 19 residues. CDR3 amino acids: CASSLDRAEAGGNTGELFF.

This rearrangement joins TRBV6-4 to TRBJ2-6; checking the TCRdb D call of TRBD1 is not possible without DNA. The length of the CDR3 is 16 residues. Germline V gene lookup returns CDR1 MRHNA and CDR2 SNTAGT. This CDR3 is CASIDRENSGANVLTF.

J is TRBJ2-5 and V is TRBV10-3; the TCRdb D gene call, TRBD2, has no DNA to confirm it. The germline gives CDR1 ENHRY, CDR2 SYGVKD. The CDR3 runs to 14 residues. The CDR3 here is CAISGTSRLETQYF.